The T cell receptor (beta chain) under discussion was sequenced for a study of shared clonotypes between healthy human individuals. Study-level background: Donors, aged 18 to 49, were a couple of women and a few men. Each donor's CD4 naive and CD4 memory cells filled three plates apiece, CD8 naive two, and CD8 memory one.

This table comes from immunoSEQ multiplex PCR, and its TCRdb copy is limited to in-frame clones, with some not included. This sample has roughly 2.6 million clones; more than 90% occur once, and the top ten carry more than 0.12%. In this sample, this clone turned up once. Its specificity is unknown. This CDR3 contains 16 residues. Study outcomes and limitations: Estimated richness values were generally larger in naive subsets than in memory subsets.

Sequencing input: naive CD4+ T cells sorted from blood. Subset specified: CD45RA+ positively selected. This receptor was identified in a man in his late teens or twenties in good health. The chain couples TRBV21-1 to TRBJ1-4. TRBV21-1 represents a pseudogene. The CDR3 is CASRLGHGGKLRGLFF. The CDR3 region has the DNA TGTGCCAGCAGGTTGGGACACGGGGGAAAGTTGAGGGGATTGTTTTTT.